This entry features one T cell receptor beta chain sequence. Antigen unknown. The PCR ran on 60 Vbeta and 13 Jbeta primers. Using immunoSEQ multiplex PCR, the repertoire was profiled, and TCRdb retains in-frame clones only, with some absent. Of approximately 200,000 clones listed, approximately 80% are singletons. This entry is derived from a study of cytomegalovirus exposure and HLA in healthy donors. Findings of the study overall: In a later analysis, CMV-associated beta chains were mostly HLA-associated, it appeared.

In germline, CDR1 is SGHTS, CDR2 YDEGEE. V shed 6 bases and J 4 bases; nucleotides not matched to a gene: 11. The CDR3 runs to 17 residues. The TCR was taken from a girl aged 5 to 17 in good health and CMV-seronegative. The sample was PBMCs. The chain combines TRBV5-8 with TRBJ2-6; 9 positions match TRBD1. The CDR3 sequence is CASTPGTGWSGANVLTF. The CDR3 region has the DNA TGTGCCAGCACTCCCGGGACAGGGTGGTCCGGGGCCAACGTCCTGACTTTC.